What follows are 21 T cell receptor beta chains derived from one specimen sequenced in a study of somatic mutations in cytotoxic T cells in rheumatoid arthritis. Clones were read by immunoSEQ multiplex PCR, and TCRdb kept only the in-frame ones, dropping some. There are about 3,400 clones in the sample; 80% to 85% occur only once, and around 30% lies in the top ten. Material: CD8+ T cells sorted from blood. Receptors originate from a man aged 45-65 years with rheumatoid arthritis.

In its sample, this clone was seen once. The chain joins TRBV19 to TRBJ2-5, with 8 bases matching TRBD1. The germline V gene has CDR1 LNHDA and CDR2 SQIVND (reference sequence). The length of the CDR3 is 18 residues. Germline trimming cut 6 bases from V and 0 bases from J; bases unmatched to any gene: 15. The CDR3 loop reads CASRTRQGLYQNQETQYF. CDR3 DNA sequence: TGTGCCAGTAGGACTAGACAGGGGTTATACCAAAACCAAGAGACCCAGTACTTC.

On this clone: The junction does not match germline at one end; this may be a read error. The rearrangement links TRBV7-6 to TRBJ2-5, with 7 positions matching TRBD1. The CDR3 has 15 residues. CDR1 is SGHVS and CDR2 is FNYEAQ in the germline V gene. Here the CDR3 reads CASSSGTAHQEAQYF. CDR3 nucleotides: TGTGCCAGCAGCTCTGGGACAGCCCACCAAGAGGCCCAGTACTTC. The full variable domain, its missing parts supplied by reference TRBV7-6 and TRBJ2-5, is GAGVSQSPRYKVTKRGQDVALRCDPISGHVSLYWYRQALGQGPEFLTYFNYEAQQDKSGLPNDRFSAERPEGSISTLTIQRTEQRDSAMYRCASSSGTAHQEAQYFGPGTRLLVL.

The chain carries TRBV2 and TRBJ2-3; 8 bases map to TRBD1. Germline V gene lookup returns CDR1 SNHLY and CDR2 FYNNEI. This CDR3 has 19 residues. Unmatched junction bases numbered 15, after V lost 1 base and J lost 3 bases. CDR3 sequence (DNA): TGTGCCAGCAGTGAAGAGGCAGGGGGCCGGGTATGGGGGACAGATACGCAGTATTTT. It translates to CASSEEAGGRVWGTDTQYF.

The rearrangement joins TRBV28 to TRBJ2-7; D might be TRBD1 (5 bases). Trimming pared 5 bases from V and 5 bases from J, leaving 7 bases between. From germline, CDR1 is MDHEN and CDR2 SYDVKM. This CDR3 is 11 amino acids long. CDR3 in DNA: TGTGCCAGCAGTCGCAGGGACGAGCAGTACTTC. It translates to CASSRRDEQYF.

CDR3 in DNA: TGTGCCAGCAGCTTGGGACTCCCCCTCTATAAGGACAATGAGCAGTTCTTC. This translates into CASSLGLPLYKDNEQFF. This chain links TRBV13 with TRBJ2-1; D might be TRBD2 (6 bases). Trimming removed 3 bases from V and 5 bases from J, with 20 bases in between. Germline assignment: CDR1 PRHDT and CDR2 FYEKMQ (reference sequence). CDR3 length equals 17 residues.

The chain links TRBV25-1 to TRBJ1-1; 7 positions agree with TRBD1. V shed 9 bases and J 9 bases; nucleotides not matched to a gene: 7. Germline values: CDR1 MGHDK, CDR2 SYGVNS. This CDR3 region has 11 residues. CDR3 region: CASKQGIQAFF. In nucleotides, the CDR3 is TGTGCCAGTAAACAGGGGATTCAAGCTTTCTTT.

The V and J genes are TRBV27 and TRBJ2-1; tentatively, D is TRBD2 (5 bases). CDR3 length: 17 residues. Trimming left V 4 bases short and J 5 bases short, with 21 bases between. Germline lookup yields CDR1 MNHEY and CDR2 SMNVEV (reference sequence). CDR3 sequence (DNA): TGTGCCAGCAGTTCACCAATCCGGGGAACTAGGGACAATGAGCAGTTCTTC. Amino acids: CASSSPIRGTRDNEQFF.

The chain carries TRBV7-3 and TRBJ2-2, with D perhaps TRBD2 (6 bases). The germline V gene encodes CDR1 SGHTA and CDR2 FQGTGA. The V and J ends lost 4 bases and 6 bases respectively, with 18 bases between them. The CDR3 is made up of 16 amino acids. CDR3 sequence: CASSYRDSSNPGELFF. The CDR3 DNA reads as TGTGCCAGCAGCTACCGGGACTCCTCTAATCCCGGGGAGCTGTTTTTT.

This clone has more than one count but fewer than ten. V and J are TRBV4-1 and TRBJ2-7; 8 bases fit TRBD2. This CDR3 comprises 15 residues. J lost 2 bases, V lost 4 bases, and 7 bases had no gene match. Germline V gives CDR1 MGHRA, CDR2 YSYEKL. The CDR3 loop reads CASSRNGRAPYEQYF. The CDR3 DNA follows: TGCGCCAGCAGCCGTAACGGGAGGGCCCCCTACGAGCAGTACTTC.

The chain has TRBV7-9 and TRBJ1-4; TRBD1 might be the D (5 bases). Germline CDR1 reads SEHNR; CDR2 reads FQNEAQ (reference sequence). V lost 4 bases and J lost 1, with 16 bases in between. CDR3 size: 17 residues. Here the CDR3 reads CASSSMLQGGTNEKLFF. In DNA, the CDR3 is TGTGCCAGCAGCTCAATGCTGCAGGGTGGAACTAATGAAAAACTGTTTTTT.

This rearrangement joins TRBV30 to TRBJ2-7; D call uncertain. The CDR3 runs 23 residues. Looked up from germline, CDR1 is GTSNPN and CDR2 is SVGIG (reference sequence). V was shortened by 0 bases and J by 3 bases, with 39 bases between the two germline ends. CDR3 amino acids: CAWSVPPRVTGVRTIDRDYEQYF. CDR3 nucleotides: TGTGCCTGGAGTGTACCGCCCCGGGTGACTGGCGTTAGAACAATTGATCGCGACTACGAGCAGTACTTC.

The chain joins TRBV4-3 to TRBJ2-3; a weak D match, TRBD1 (5 bases). The CDR3 is 14 residues long. Trimming removed 7 bases at V and 2 bases at J, with 13 bases between. Germline V gene data show CDR1 as LGHNA and CDR2 as YSLEER. CDR3 in amino acids: CASTPGISTDTQYF. The CDR3 DNA is TGCGCCAGCACCCCAGGGATATCCACAGATACGCAGTATTTT.

This clone was found once. The chain is built from TRBV19 and TRBJ2-7; 9 nucleotides match TRBD1. The CDR3 is 15 amino acids. Germline V lookup: CDR1 LNHDA, CDR2 SQIVND (reference sequence). V lost 5 bases, J lost 3 bases, and 8 bases stayed unmatched. This chain's CDR3 is CASSGEDRGFYEQYF. In nucleotides, the CDR3 is TGTGCCAGTAGTGGCGAGGACAGGGGCTTCTACGAGCAGTACTTC. The full variable domain, rest sourced from reference TRBV19 and TRBJ2-7, is DGGITQSPKYLFRKEGQNVTLSCEQNLNHDAMYWYRQDPGQGLRLIYYSQIVNDFQKGDIAEGYSVSREKKESFPLTVTSAQKNPTAFYLCASSGEDRGFYEQYFGPGTRLTVT.

The chain couples TRBV11-2 to TRBJ2-1, with a possible D match to TRBD1 (6 bases). The V gene lost 1 base and the J gene lost 9 bases, with 10 bases spanning the gap. Germline CDR1 is SGHAT and CDR2 is FQNNGV. This CDR3 has 13 amino acids. The CDR3 loop reads CASSLVNRAEQFF. The DNA of the CDR3 is TGTGCCAGCAGCTTAGTCAACAGGGCTGAGCAGTTCTTC.

The count of this clone is one. One junction end does not reproduce the germline sequence, and a read error may be involved. The rearrangement uses TRBV9 and TRBJ2-2, with TRBD2 matching over 7 bases. Germline loops: CDR1 SGDLS, CDR2 YYNGEE. CDR3 length: 16 residues. CDR3 nucleotides: TGTGCCAGCAGCGTAGTCGGGGGGAGCCTCACCGGGGAGCTGCTTTTT. This codes for CASSVVGGSLTGELLF.

The CDR3 here is CASSHGLAGSTDTQYF. The CDR3 nucleotides are TGCGCCAGCAGCCACGGACTAGCGGGAAGCACAGATACGCAGTATTTT. V is TRBV4-3 and J is TRBJ2-3; 12 bases map to TRBD2. CDR1 is LGHNA, CDR2 YSLEER, per germline. V dropped 3 bases and J dropped 0; count of bases not matched to a gene: 1. The CDR3 totals 16 residues.

The J gene is TRBJ1-4, the V gene TRBV28; TRBD1 aligns across 9 bases. The CDR3 loop spans 16 amino acids. With V trimmed by 6 bases and J by 8 bases, 13 bases remained unmatched. CDR1 and CDR2 (germline): MDHEN, SYDVKM. CDR3 coding DNA: TGTGCCAGCAGCCAAAACCAGGGACAGGGAGGCGAAAAACTGTTTTTT. It translates to CASSQNQGQGGEKLFF.

This chain joins TRBV6-4 and TRBJ2-2, with TRBD1 as a possible D gene (6 bases). V dropped 3 bases and J dropped 8 bases, with 13 bases sitting between them. The CDR3 contains 14 residues. Germline values: CDR1 MRHNA, CDR2 SNTAGT. The CDR3 DNA follows: TGTGCCAGCAGTGAAGCGGCAGGGGCGGGGGAGCTGTTTTTT. Amino acids: CASSEAAGAGELFF.

The V and J genes are TRBV29-1 and TRBJ2-7; the D gene is possibly TRBD2 (5 bases). V gave up 6 bases and J gave up 0 bases, with 12 bases separating them. CDR1 is SQVTM, CDR2 ANQGSEA, per germline. This CDR3 has 13 residues. CDR3 sequence reads: CSVRPGSSYEQYF. The CDR3 DNA is TGCAGCGTCAGACCGGGGAGCTCCTACGAGCAGTACTTC.

V and J are TRBV5-1 and TRBJ2-7; D remains ambiguous. Deletions cut 1 base from V and 5 bases from J, with 13 bases between. This CDR3 has 14 amino acids. Germline V lookup: CDR1 SGHRS, CDR2 YFSETQ. Here the CDR3 DNA reads TGCGCCAGCAGCTTGACCAGGTCCCTCAACGAGCAGTACTTC. Its translation: CASSLTRSLNEQYF.

The chain carries TRBV6-1 and TRBJ2-7, with 8 nucleotides matching TRBD1. The ends lost 2 bases at V and 2 bases at J; junction bases unmatched: 5. Germline CDR1 MNHNS, CDR2 SASEGT. CDR3 length: 15 amino acids. CDR3 in amino acids: CASSEKTGEAYEQYF. In DNA form, the CDR3 reads TGTGCCAGCAGTGAAAAGACAGGGGAGGCCTACGAGCAGTACTTC.